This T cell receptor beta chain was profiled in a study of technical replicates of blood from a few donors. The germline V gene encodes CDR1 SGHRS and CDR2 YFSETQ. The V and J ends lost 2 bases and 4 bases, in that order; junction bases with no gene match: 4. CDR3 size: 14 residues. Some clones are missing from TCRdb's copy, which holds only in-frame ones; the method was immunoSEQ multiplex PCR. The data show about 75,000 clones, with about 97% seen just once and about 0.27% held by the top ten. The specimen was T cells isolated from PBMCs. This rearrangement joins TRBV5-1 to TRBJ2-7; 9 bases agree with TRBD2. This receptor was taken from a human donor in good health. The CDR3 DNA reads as TGCGCCAGCAGCTTCGGCGGGAGGGGTTACGAGCAGTACTTC. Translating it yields CASSFGGRGYEQYF.